This TCR beta chain was profiled in a study of blood T cell repertoires in COVID-19. Per the original data handling: Amplification of reference gene primers was used by the study to estimate nucleated cell counts. Method: immunoSEQ multiplex PCR; TCRdb's copy keeps in-frame clones and lacks some. V and J calls plus clone size are reproduced from that table; the DNA served to infer D and trimming. The sample contains about 180,000 clones, roughly 87% of which appear only once. This CDR3 has 14 amino acids. CDR1 is SGDLS, CDR2 YYNGEE, per germline. V dropped 2 bases and J dropped 0 bases, with 6 bases sitting between them. In terms of age and location, participants ranged from roughly 18 to 90 years and lived in about two dozen US areas. Grouping used clinical history reported by participants in a survey and questionnaire.

The rearrangement joins TRBV9 to TRBJ2-1, with a possible D match to TRBD2 (5 bases). The source is a human donor with acute COVID-19. The donor label of this sample is uncertain. The specimen sequenced was PBMCs or T cells enriched from blood (not recorded which). As DNA, the CDR3 is TGTGCCAGCAGCGTTGGGAGCTCCTACAATGAGCAGTTCTTC. This gives the protein CASSVGSSYNEQFF. Looking up the rest from reference TRBV9 and TRBJ2-1 gives the full variable domain: DSGVTQTPKHLITATGQRVTLRCSPRSGDLSVYWYQQSLDQGLQFLIQYYNGEERAKGNILERFSAQQFPDLHSELNLSSLELGDSALYFCASSVGSSYNEQFFGPGTRLTVL.